Listed here are 31 T cell receptor beta chains from one sample, sequenced in a study of breast tumors, draining lymph nodes, adjacent tissues. TCRdb redid the calling of the multiplex PCR reads with MiXCR, one entry per CDR3 protein. The profile shows fewer than 200,000 distinct CDR3 sequences, approximately 30% of them singletons. Axillary draining lymph nodes of breast cancer patients supplied the node samples. The sample comprised axillary lymph node tissue. Receptors were obtained from a female donor with breast cancer. Some clones in this sample may be carry-over from other donors' samples.

Many counts were recorded for this clonotype. This chain uses TRBV4-1 with TRBJ2-5; 7 nucleotides align to TRBD2. Germline CDR1 reads MGHRA; CDR2 reads YSYEKL. The CDR3 runs to 14 residues. V was clipped by 4 bases and J by 3 bases; unmatched bases: 5. The CDR3: CASSPRAGEETQYF. The CDR3 nucleotides read TGCGCCAGCAGCCCTAGGGCGGGAGAAGAGACCCAGTACTTC.

This clonotype was counted at least ten times. The chain carries TRBV3-1 and TRBJ2-5; 8 bases line up with TRBD1. The CDR3 runs 14 residues. The V gene's germline CDR1 is LGHDT and CDR2 YNNKEL (reference sequence). The V segment lost 3 bases and the J segment 7 bases; nucleotides outside the gene matches: 7. CDR3: CASSHPDRVPTQYF. The CDR3 coding sequence is TGTGCCAGCAGCCACCCGGACAGGGTTCCGACCCAGTACTTC.

This clonotype was counted many times. V gene TRBV19 combines with J gene TRBJ2-5, with D perhaps matching TRBD1 or TRBD2 (5 bases each). The CDR3 totals 16 residues. Germline V CDR1 and CDR2: LNHDA, SQIVND (reference sequence). V was pared by 3 bases and J by 5 bases, with 19 bases between. CDR3 residues: CASSMNSRGSRETQYF. The CDR3 DNA reads as TGTGCCAGTAGTATGAATAGCCGGGGCAGCCGGGAGACCCAGTACTTC.

At least ten counts were recorded for this clonotype. One junction end disagrees with the germline gene, perhaps due to a read error. The rearrangement links TRBV20-1 to TRBJ2-3; tentative D call: TRBD1 (6 bases). The CDR3 has 13 residues. Germline V CDR1 and CDR2: DFQATT, SNEGSKA (reference sequence). CDR3 nucleotide sequence: TGCAGTGCGAGAGACAGGCTCACAGATACGCAGTATTTT. Translating it yields CSARDRLTDTQYF.

J is TRBJ1-5 and V is TRBV18, with 7 bases identical to TRBD1. CDR1 and CDR2 from the germline V gene are KGHSH and LQKENI. Germline trimming cut 4 bases from V and 0 bases from J; bases unmatched to any gene: 3. This CDR3 has 15 amino acids. The CDR3, as DNA: TGTGCCAGCTCACTACAGGGGAATAGCAATCAGCCCCAGCATTTT. This gives the protein CASSLQGNSNQPQHF.

In the case of this clonotype: A clone one base away is much larger, so this may be a read error. The rearrangement joins TRBV19 to TRBJ1-5, with D perhaps matching TRBD1 (5 bases). The CDR3 has 16 residues. Per the germline V gene, CDR1 is LNHDA and CDR2 is SQIVND (reference sequence). Written as DNA, the CDR3 is TGTGCCGGTAGTATAGCGGGGGTTTGGGGCAATCAGCCCCAGCATTTT. It codes for CAGSIAGVWGNQPQHF.

V usage is TRBV15 and J usage is TRBJ1-2, with D possibly being TRBD1 (6 bases). The V end was cut by 5 bases, the J end by 4 bases, with 11 bases between. Germline V gene data show CDR1 as LNHNV and CDR2 as YYDKDF (reference sequence). The CDR3 is made up of 13 amino acids. Here the CDR3 reads CATSLTGRYGYTF. The CDR3 nucleotides read TGTGCCACCAGCTTGACAGGACGCTATGGCTACACCTTC.

This clonotype came up many times. The genes are TRBV4-1 and TRBJ1-2; TRBD1 aligns across 9 bases. CDR1 and CDR2 from the germline V gene are MGHRA and YSYEKL. The CDR3 covers 14 residues. V gave up 0 bases and J gave up 9 bases; unmatched junction bases: 5. CDR3 region: CASSQEDRGQSYTF. CDR3 nucleotide sequence: TGCGCCAGCAGCCAAGAGGACAGGGGTCAGAGCTACACCTTC.

As for this clonotype: No DNA is shown, since the ends of the CDR3 on it are uncertain; the CDR3 is the one TCRdb lists. The chain combines TRBV11-2 with TRBJ2-1; the table's D call, TRBD2, has no DNA check behind it. Germline CDR1 is SGHAT and CDR2 is FQNNGV. The CDR3 has 20 amino acids, counting both end residues. CDR3 sequence reads: CASSFYICSARAGTNSEQFF.

The chain has TRBV13 and TRBJ1-4; 8 bases are shared with TRBD1. V lost 5 bases to trimming and J lost 2 bases; unmatched junction nucleotides: 7. Germline V gene lookup returns CDR1 PRHDT and CDR2 FYEKMQ (reference sequence). The CDR3 contains 16 residues. The CDR3 region has the DNA TGTGCCAGCAGCATAAAGACAGGGGCTACTAATGAAAAACTGTTTTTT. This gives the protein CASSIKTGATNEKLFF.

This clonotype is a singleton in its sample. This chain uses TRBV6-2 or TRBV6-3 with TRBJ1-6; D unresolved. With 2 bases removed from V and 7 bases from J, the gap between germline ends came to 9 bases. The CDR3 sequence is 14 residues long. Germline V CDR1 and CDR2: MNHEY, SVGEGT. CDR3 nucleotide sequence: TGTGCCAGCAGTTACGAGGTTGGGAATTCACCCCTCCACTTT. Encoded protein: CASSYEVGNSPLHF.

This clonotype was seen more than once but under ten times. This sequence may be a read error, since a much larger clone differs from it by one base. Here the CDR3 omits its conserved ending phenylalanine or tryptophan, so a read error is the likely source. J is TRBJ2-7 and V is TRBV11-2; D is ambiguous. Germline assignment: CDR1 SGHAT and CDR2 FQNNGV. This CDR3 spans 14 amino acids. V lost 3 bases and J 5 bases, leaving 14 bases between the germline ends. CDR3 DNA sequence: TGTGCCAGCAGCTTTGGTGGAATTGCTCACGAGCAGTACTCC. Translated, it gives CASSFGGIAHEQYS.

The chain has TRBV7-9 and TRBJ1-2; D might be TRBD1 (5 bases). V was cut by 8 bases and J by 6 bases, with 22 bases left in between. The germline gives CDR1 SEHNR, CDR2 FQNEAQ (reference sequence). This CDR3 spans 15 amino acids. Here the CDR3 DNA reads TGTGCCAGCGGCGGACCGGGACGGGGTTTGCATGGCTACACCTTC. Protein sequence: CASGGPGRGLHGYTF.

The sample holds many counts of this clonotype. The chain is built from TRBV9 and TRBJ1-2; D uncertain. This CDR3 has 12 amino acids. Germline lookup yields CDR1 SGDLS and CDR2 YYNGEE. Trimming took 4 bases from V and 5 from J, leaving 9 bases between them. CDR3 region: CASSSQQYGYTF. DNA for the CDR3: TGTGCCAGCAGCTCACAACAATATGGCTACACCTTC.

This clonotype was recorded only once. V is TRBV20-1 and J is TRBJ2-5, with a tentative D call TRBD2 (5 bases). The CDR3 loop spans 14 amino acids. V lost 2 bases and J lost 5, with 15 bases in between. Germline-derived CDR1 and CDR2 are DFQATT and SNEGSKA (reference sequence). The CDR3 DNA follows: TGCAGTGCTAGACAGAACACCGGGGAGGAGACCCAGTACTTC. Its translation is CSARQNTGEETQYF.

In this sample, this clonotype turned up a few times. The CDR3 region has the DNA TGTGCCAGCTCACCTCTCGCACGGGGTAACTATGGCTACACCTTC. As protein: CASSPLARGNYGYTF. The V gene is TRBV18, the J gene TRBJ1-2; no clear D gene. This CDR3 has 15 residues. Looked up from germline, CDR1 is KGHSH and CDR2 is LQKENI. V dropped 3 bases and J dropped 1 base, with 12 bases sitting between them.

Many counts were recorded for this clonotype. The gene calls are TRBV12-3 or TRBV12-4 and TRBJ1-4, with 8 bases lining up with TRBD1. The CDR3 sequence is 13 residues long. The trim removed 6 bases at V and 7 bases at J, leaving 4 bases unmatched. The DNA of the CDR3 is TGTGCCAGCAGGACAGGGGTGGCTGAAAAACTGTTTTTT. This gives the protein CASRTGVAEKLFF.

This clonotype occurred many times. The chain recombines TRBV30 with TRBJ1-2; D possibly corresponds to TRBD1 (6 bases). Per the germline V gene, CDR1 is GTSNPN and CDR2 is SVGIG (reference sequence). The CDR3 is 13 amino acids. Deletions cut 2 bases from V and 3 bases from J, with 10 bases between. CDR3 in amino acids: CAWSTGLDYGYTF. CDR3 in DNA: TGTGCCTGGAGTACAGGGTTGGACTATGGCTACACCTTC.

This clonotype has a count of ten or more. The gene calls are TRBV10-2 and TRBJ1-2; the D gene is possibly TRBD1 (5 bases). V was clipped by 2 bases and J by 4 bases, with 8 bases between them. Germline loops: CDR1 WSHSY, CDR2 SAAADI. This CDR3 contains 13 residues. CDR3 nucleotide sequence: TGCGCCAGCAGTGAGGGGGGAGGCTATGGCTACACCTTC. Protein: CASSEGGGYGYTF.

The genes are TRBV14 and TRBJ2-1; maybe TRBD2 (5 bases). CDR1 and CDR2 (germline): SGHDN, FVKESK. The ends were cut back, 4 bases at V and 8 bases at J, with 18 bases in the middle. This CDR3 has 15 amino acids. The CDR3 spells CASSPLPTGGYEQFF. The CDR3, as DNA: TGTGCCAGCAGCCCTCTTCCCACTGGAGGCTATGAGCAGTTCTTC. The full variable domain, its missing parts supplied by reference TRBV14 and TRBJ2-1, is EAGVTQFPSHSVIEKGQTVTLRCDPISGHDNLYWYRRVMGKEIKFLLHFVKESKQDESGMPNNRFLAERTGGTYSTLKVQPAELEDSGVYFCASSPLPTGGYEQFFGPGTRLTVL.

The sample holds many counts of this clonotype. The rearrangement joins TRBV19 to TRBJ2-7, with D tentatively TRBD1 (6 bases). CDR1 is LNHDA and CDR2 is SQIVND in the germline V gene (reference sequence). V was pared by 3 bases and J by 4 bases, with 10 bases between. The CDR3 extends over 13 amino acids. The CDR3 coding sequence is TGTGCCAGTAGTATCATCGACAGGTACGAGCAGTACTTC. Its protein product is CASSIIDRYEQYF.

This clonotype was detected ten times or more. The chain couples TRBV12-3 or TRBV12-4 to TRBJ1-2; D gene uncertain. The CDR3 totals 13 residues. The V and J ends lost 7 bases and 4 bases respectively, with 13 bases between them. The CDR3 spells CASTLGSIYGYTF. Written as DNA, the CDR3 is TGTGCCAGCACCCTGGGGAGCATCTATGGCTACACCTTC.

This clonotype has a handful of counts. This clone may be a read error of a much larger clone one base away. The V call is TRBV7-9, the J call TRBJ2-7, with no clear D. This CDR3 region has 15 residues. Germline values: CDR1 SEHNR, CDR2 FQNEAQ (reference sequence). CDR3 protein: CPSSQEPRPPYEQYF. CDR3 sequence (DNA): TGCCCCAGCAGCCAAGAGCCCAGGCCACCCTACGAGCAGTACTTC.

Only a few counts were recorded for this clonotype. The chain links TRBV25-1 to TRBJ2-3; 10 bases map to TRBD2. CDR1 MGHDK and CDR2 SYGVNS come from the germline V gene. J gave up 0 bases and V 3 bases, and 9 bases lay outside the gene matches. This CDR3 is 18 amino acids long. The CDR3 loop reads CASSDGSGGSMSTDTQYF. The CDR3 DNA follows: TGTGCCAGCAGTGACGGTAGCGGGGGGAGCATGAGCACAGATACGCAGTATTTT.

This clonotype appeared many times. The V call is TRBV4-1, the J call TRBJ2-3; D uncertain. The V end was cut by 4 bases, the J end by 0 bases, with 5 bases between. The germline gives CDR1 MGHRA, CDR2 YSYEKL. This CDR3 is built from 13 residues. The DNA of the CDR3 is TGCGCCAGCAGCCCGACTAGCACAGATACGCAGTATTTT. Translating gives CASSPTSTDTQYF.

This clonotype was seen only a few times. A much larger clone differs by one base, so this may be a read error. The genes are TRBV11-2 and TRBJ2-7; D might be TRBD1 (6 bases). This CDR3 spans 15 amino acids. Germline V gene sequence: CDR1 SGHAT, CDR2 FQNNGV. V dropped 1 base and J dropped 6 bases, with 16 bases sitting between them. In DNA form, the CDR3 reads TGTGCCAGCAGCTTAGTGCGACAGGCGGCCCGCGAGCAGTACTTC. Translation gives CASSLVRQAAREQYF.

The chain combines TRBV7-9 with TRBJ2-2, with 14 nucleotides matching TRBD2. J was trimmed by 4 bases and V by 2 bases; bases with no gene match: 6. Per germline, CDR1 SEHNR and CDR2 FQNEAQ (reference sequence). This CDR3 has 18 amino acids. The DNA of the CDR3 is TGTGCCAGCAGCTTATACGGGACTAGCGGGGGAAGCACCGGGGAGCTGTTTTTT. This sequence encodes CASSLYGTSGGSTGELFF.

This clonotype appeared a few times. CDR3 sequence reads: CASSMGKGLNIQYF. Here the CDR3 DNA reads TGTGCCAGTAGTATGGGGAAAGGGTTAAACATTCAGTACTTC. V gene TRBV19 combines with J gene TRBJ2-4; D gene ambiguous. This CDR3 has 14 residues. Germline CDR1 LNHDA, CDR2 SQIVND (reference sequence). The V end lost 3 bases, the J end lost 6 bases, and 12 bases lay between the germline ends.

This clonotype was seen repeatedly, ten times or more. V usage is TRBV5-1 and J usage is TRBJ1-3; D remains ambiguous. This CDR3 has 14 residues. The germline V gene encodes CDR1 SGHRS and CDR2 YFSETQ. V lost 5 bases, J lost 0 bases, and 9 bases lay in between. The CDR3 DNA follows: TGCGCCAGCAGGGATACGTTCTCTGGAAACACCATATATTTT. Amino acid sequence: CASRDTFSGNTIYF.

V gene TRBV10-2 combines with J gene TRBJ1-1; D might be TRBD1 (5 bases). This CDR3 is 13 amino acids long. V dropped 7 bases and J dropped 1 base, with 10 bases sitting between them. Germline CDR1 reads WSHSY; CDR2 reads SAAADI. The CDR3 loop reads CASMDTPNTEAFF. The DNA of the CDR3 is TGCGCCAGCATGGACACTCCGAACACTGAAGCTTTCTTT.

Note on this clonotype: A much larger clone differs by one base, so this may be a read error. The J gene is TRBJ1-5, the V gene TRBV5-1; 8 bases line up with TRBD1. This CDR3 comprises 15 residues. The V gene's germline CDR1 is SGHRS and CDR2 YFSETQ. CDR3 amino acids: CASSLQGGSNQLQHF. The CDR3 DNA sequence: TGCGCCAGCAGCTTACAGGGGGGGAGCAATCAGCTCCAGCATTTT.